Listed below are T cell receptor beta chains from one sample, sequenced in a study of blood T cell repertoires in COVID-19. Profiled with immunoSEQ multiplex PCR; TCRdb holds only in-frame clones, not every one. The profile covers about 360,000 clones, with around 84% appearing a single time and over 2.5% taken by the ten largest. Sequencing was performed on peripheral blood. The origin of the receptors is a human donor in a cohort sampled during active COVID-19. The CDR3 runs from the conserved cysteine through the conserved F or W. The order of the fields is V gene, clone size, J gene, D gene, CDR3 DNA, CDR3 protein. A D gene is named only where the DNA matches it firmly. Size values are once, few and many counts, or a class for expanded clones, and some rows have none.

TRBV5-1	.	TRBJ1-4	.	TGCGCCAGCACCCAGACAGTGGGGACTAATGAAAAACTGTTTTTT	CASTQTVGTNEKLFF
TRBV7-8	.	TRBJ1-1	.	TGTGCCAGCAGCGTAACCGGGACTGGGATTGAAGCTTTCTTT	CASSVTGTGIEAFF
TRBV30	.	TRBJ1-4	.	TGTGCCTGGAGTGTCCCCTTAGAAAAACTGTTTTTT	CAWSVPLEKLFF
TRBV5-5	.	TRBJ1-2	.	TGTGCCAGCAGCTTGGCACCAAGGACTGCCTATGGCTACACCTTC	CASSLAPRTAYGYTF
TRBV27	few	TRBJ1-1	TRBD1	TGTGCCAGCAGTTTATCAGGGGGCTGGTCGGCCACTGAAGCTTTCTTT	CASSLSGGWSATEAFF
TRBV5-1	.	TRBJ2-4	TRBD1	TGCGCCAGCAGCCAACTACAGGGGATGGGCAAAAACATTCAGTACTTC	CASSQLQGMGKNIQYF
TRBV11-1	.	TRBJ1-1	TRBD1	TGTGCCAGCAGCTTAGAGGGACAGTACGCTGAAGCTTTCTTT	CASSLEGQYAEAFF
TRBV28	.	TRBJ2-1	TRBD2	TGTGCCAGCAGTTCCCGGACTAGCGGGAGGATGAATGAGCAGTTCTTC	CASSSRTSGRMNEQFF
TRBV5-1	once	TRBJ2-2	.	TGCGCCAGCAGCCTGGAACAGGGGAACACCGGGGAGCTGTTTTTT	CASSLEQGNTGELFF
TRBV5-1	once	TRBJ2-5	TRBD1	TGCGCCAGCAGCCAAGGACAGGGGGAAAAGACCCAGTACTTC	CASSQGQGEKTQYF
TRBV20-1	.	TRBJ2-7	.	TGCAGTGCTAGTCTCCATCAGGACGCGGTGGTCCATAAGCGGTTCTCCTACGAGCAGTACTTC	CSASLHQDAVVHKRFSYEQYF
TRBV14	.	TRBJ2-1	.	TGTGCCAGCAGCCCCTATACAGGGTTCAATGAGCAGTTCTTC	CASSPYTGFNEQFF
TRBV5-1	.	TRBJ2-1	TRBD2	TGCGCCAGCAGAATATGGCCCGGGACTAGCGAGAGATACAATGAGCAGTTCTTC	CASRIWPGTSERYNEQFF
TRBV30	.	TRBJ2-2	.	TGTGCCTGGAGTGGGCGGGTTTACTCTCCCTCAGTGCCCCCCGGGGAGCTGTTTTTT	CAWSGRVYSPSVPPGELFF
TRBV6-2/TRBV6-3	.	TRBJ2-7	TRBD2	TGTGCCAGCAGTTACTCCCTAGCGGGAGGGGGAGACTACGAGCAGTACTTC	CASSYSLAGGGDYEQYF
TRBV5-1	.	TRBJ2-7	TRBD2	TGCGCCAGCAGCCCCACAGGACTAGCGGAATACGAGCAGTACTTC	CASSPTGLAEYEQYF
TRBV4-1	.	TRBJ2-7	TRBD2	TGCGCCAGCAGCTCCACGGGACTAGGCATATACGAGCAGTACTTC	CASSSTGLGIYEQYF
TRBV4-1	.	TRBJ2-3	.	TGCGCCAGCAGCCAAGGCAAGGAGGGCGATGACACAGATACGCAGTATTTT	CASSQGKEGDDTDTQYF
TRBV5-8	.	TRBJ2-7	TRBD1	TGTGCCAGCAGCCCACACCTCGGGACAGGGATCTACGAGCAGTACTTC	CASSPHLGTGIYEQYF
TRBV7-2	.	TRBJ1-1	.	TGTGCCAGCAGCTTAGAATTGGGGGGGGGCACTGAAGCTTTCTTT	CASSLELGGGTEAFF
TRBV30	.	TRBJ1-1	TRBD1	TGTGCCTGGAGTGCGGACAGGGACCCTGAAGCTTTCTTT	CAWSADRDPEAFF
TRBV20-1	.	TRBJ1-5	.	TGCAGTGCTAGAGACGGGCGGGCCCAGCATTTT	CSARDGRAQHF
TRBV30	.	TRBJ2-7	.	TGTGCCTGGGACCTTGTGGGAGGCAGCGAGCAGTACTTC	CAWDLVGGSEQYF
TRBV5-1	once	TRBJ1-2	.	TGCGCCAGCAGCTTGGAAGGAGGGGAGAACTATGGCTACACCTTC	CASSLEGGENYGYTF
TRBV18	.	TRBJ2-2	.	TGTGCCAGCTCACCAGAAGGGGGACAGAACACCGGGGAGCTGTTTTTT	CASSPEGGQNTGELFF
TRBV6-5	.	TRBJ1-3	.	TGTGCCAGCAGTTCGGGACATACCAGCTCTGGAAACACCATATATTTT	CASSSGHTSSGNTIYF
TRBV6-5	.	TRBJ1-1	.	TGTGCCAGCAGTTCCCTATACACTGAAGCTTTCTTT	CASSSLYTEAFF
TRBV7-2	.	TRBJ2-1	.	TGTGCCAGCAGCTTAGTAGTTTGGTTCGAGGGGGAGAACAATGAGCAGTTCTTC	CASSLVVWFEGENNEQFF
TRBV6-5	once	TRBJ1-6	.	TGTGCCAGCAGGACAGAGCCCGGGGGTAATTCACCCCTCCACTTT	CASRTEPGGNSPLHF
TRBV6-1	.	TRBJ2-7	.	TGTGCCAGCAGTGAAGATTTGAGGGGGTATCGCGAGCAGTACTTC	CASSEDLRGYREQYF
TRBV28	.	TRBJ2-3	.	TGTGCCAGCAGTTTTCGAGATCTAGATACGCAGTATTTT	CASSFRDLDTQYF
TRBV5-6	once	TRBJ1-1	.	TGTGCCAGCAGCTTTACAGGGAAGGGGACTGAAGCTTTCTTT	CASSFTGKGTEAFF
TRBV18	.	TRBJ2-5	.	TGTGCCAGCTCAGAAGGGGCGCTACAAGAGACCCAGTACTTC	CASSEGALQETQYF
TRBV5-1	.	TRBJ2-2	TRBD1	TGCGCCAGCAGCCCGCGACAGGGTTCCGGGGAGCTGTTTTTT	CASSPRQGSGELFF
TRBV30	.	TRBJ2-7	TRBD2	TGTGCCTGGACTAGCGGGACCTACGAGCAGTACTTC	CAWTSGTYEQYF
TRBV10-3	.	TRBJ1-5	TRBD1	TGTGCCATCAGGGGGACAGGGGATCAGCCCCAGCATTTT	CAIRGTGDQPQHF
TRBV2	.	TRBJ1-6	.	TGTGCCAGCAGCCCATCTAATTCACCCCTCCACTTT	CASSPSNSPLHF
TRBV5-4	.	TRBJ2-7	.	TGTGCCAGCAGCATTACAGGGGAGGAGACCTACGAGCAGTACTTC	CASSITGEETYEQYF
TRBV9	.	TRBJ2-2	.	TGTGCCAGCAGCGTAGGTTTGGGAGAGAACACCGGGGAGCTGTTTTTT	CASSVGLGENTGELFF
TRBV7-2	.	TRBJ2-2	TRBD1	TGTGCCAGCAGCCCCACCGGGGACAGGGATCGGTACACCGGGGAGCTGTTTTTT	CASSPTGDRDRYTGELFF
TRBV5-1	.	TRBJ1-1	.	TGCGCCAGCAGCCCGTTTTCGAGGACTGAAGCTTTCTTT	CASSPFSRTEAFF
TRBV4-1	.	TRBJ1-2	TRBD1	TGCGCCAGCAGCCAGGTTACCGGGACAGGGGGCCATGGCTACACCTTC	CASSQVTGTGGHGYTF
TRBV13	.	TRBJ1-2	.	TGTGCCAGCAGCCCCGTAGGTTTAACTATTGGCTACACCTTC	CASSPVGLTIGYTF
TRBV6-5	.	TRBJ2-3	TRBD1	TGTGCCAGCAGTTCCCAGGGGGTTGGAGATACGCAGTATTTT	CASSSQGVGDTQYF
TRBV28	.	TRBJ2-7	TRBD2	TGTGCCAGCAATCCTTCGGGACTAGCCTACGAGCAGTACTTC	CASNPSGLAYEQYF
TRBV11-1	.	TRBJ2-7	.	TGTGCCAGCAGCTTAGTGAGCGCCGGCTACGAGCAGTACTTC	CASSLVSAGYEQYF
TRBV7-2	.	TRBJ2-1	TRBD2	TGTGCCAGTTGCAACGGGAGGGTGAATGAGCAGTTCTTC	CASCNGRVNEQFF
TRBV6-5	.	TRBJ1-6	.	TGTGCCAGCAATCTTCAGGGGAATAATTCGCCCCTCCACTTT	CASNLQGNNSPLHF
TRBV19	.	TRBJ2-5	.	TGTGCCAGTAGTATGCTCGAGGAGACCCAGTACTTC	CASSMLEETQYF
TRBV6-1	.	TRBJ1-2	.	TGTGCCAGCAGTGATCCCGGAGTCTTAGGTGGCTACACCTTC	CASSDPGVLGGYTF
TRBV5-6	.	TRBJ2-2	.	TGTGCCAGCAGCTGGGCGTACAGGACCAACACCGGGGAGCTGTTTTTT	CASSWAYRTNTGELFF
TRBV15	.	TRBJ2-5	TRBD1	TGTGCCACCAGCCATGGACAGGGGCAAGAGACCCAGTACTTC	CATSHGQGQETQYF
TRBV23-1	few	TRBJ1-1	.	TGCGCCAGCAGTCAATCGCGCCGGAGCTCTGAAGCTTTCTTT	CASSQSRRSSEAFF
TRBV6-6	.	TRBJ1-4	.	TGTGCCAGCAGTCCCACCGGGGGGGAAAAACTGTTTTTT	CASSPTGGEKLFF
TRBV6-5	.	TRBJ1-2	.	TGTGCCAGCGGTAGGGGTAACTATGGCTACACCTTC	CASGRGNYGYTF
TRBV2	.	TRBJ1-2	TRBD1	TGTGCCAGCAGTGCCCGGGACAGGGTGGGTGGCTACACCTTC	CASSARDRVGGYTF
TRBV19	.	TRBJ2-1	TRBD2	TGTGCCACCACACTTAGCGGGTACAATGAGCAGTTCTTC	CATTLSGYNEQFF
TRBV5-1	.	TRBJ2-3	.	TGCGCCAGCACCCGAGGGCGGGATCCTGGGGATACGCAGTATTTT	CASTRGRDPGDTQYF
TRBV2	.	TRBJ1-2	.	TGTGCCAGCAGTGTAGGAGGGTACTATGGCTACACCTTC	CASSVGGYYGYTF
TRBV6-5	.	TRBJ2-3	.	TGTGCCAGCAAGATGCAGGGCACAGATACGCAGTATTTT	CASKMQGTDTQYF